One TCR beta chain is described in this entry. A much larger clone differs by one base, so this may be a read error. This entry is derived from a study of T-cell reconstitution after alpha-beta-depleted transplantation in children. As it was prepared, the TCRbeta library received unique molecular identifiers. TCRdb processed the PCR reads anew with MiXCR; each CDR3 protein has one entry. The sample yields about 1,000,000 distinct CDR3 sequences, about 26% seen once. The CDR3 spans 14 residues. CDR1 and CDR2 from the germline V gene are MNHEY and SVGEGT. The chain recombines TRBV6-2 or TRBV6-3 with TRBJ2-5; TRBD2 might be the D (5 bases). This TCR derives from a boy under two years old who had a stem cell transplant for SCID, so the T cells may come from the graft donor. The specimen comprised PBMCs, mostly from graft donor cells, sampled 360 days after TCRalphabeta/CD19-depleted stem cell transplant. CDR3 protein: CASSPGLGGETRYF. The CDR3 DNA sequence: TGTGCCAGCAGTCCTGGACTCGGCGGAGAGACCCGGTACTTC.